Listed below are T cell receptor beta chains from one sample, sequenced in a study of identical twins. TCRdb re-analysed the 5' RACE reads in MiXCR, keeping a single row per CDR3 protein. The profile shows 200,000 to 250,000 distinct CDR3 sequences, approximately 11% of them singletons. These data were also filed under a second study, of yellow fever vaccine responses in identical twins.

The sequenced material came from memory (CD45RO+) T cells sorted from blood. The receptors here all came from a woman between 18 and 29 years old in good health. The conserved cysteine and the conserved F or W are not part of the CDR3 here. The order of the fields is J gene, V gene, CDR3 protein.

J: TRBJ2-3
V: TRBV6-5
CDR3: ASSYSLGGGTDTQY

J: TRBJ2-4
V: TRBV7-2
CDR3: ASSPSGQGWNIQY

J: TRBJ2-3
V: TRBV7-3
CDR3: ASSLRPAGVGNRGRASADTQY

J: TRBJ2-3
V: TRBV28
CDR3: ASRGVAGAFGTQY

J: TRBJ2-7
V: TRBV19
CDR3: ASSPTAESYEQY

J: TRBJ1-6
V: TRBV5-1
CDR3: ASSLRGINSPLH

J: TRBJ2-3
V: TRBV3-1
CDR3: ASSRDRGPTDTQY

J: TRBJ2-1
V: TRBV6-6
CDR3: ASSPVSYNEQF

J: TRBJ1-2
V: TRBV10-3
CDR3: AITDDNYGYT

J: TRBJ2-1
V: TRBV7-6
CDR3: ASRPSVGNEQF

J: TRBJ2-7
V: TRBV3-1
CDR3: ASRGLGSRSYEQY

J: TRBJ2-5
V: TRBV5-4
CDR3: ASSLELAETQY

J: TRBJ2-2
V: TRBV29-1
CDR3: SVDIGDRDRGRITGELF

J: TRBJ1-3
V: TRBV1
CDR3: TSSQDWGNGNTIY

J: TRBJ2-3
V: TRBV6-1
CDR3: ASSTQAGAGTDTQY

J: TRBJ2-1
V: TRBV20-1
CDR3: SARKTSNNEQF

J: TRBJ2-1
V: TRBV20-1
CDR3: SAARVRDQQTYNEQF

J: TRBJ2-2
V: TRBV5-1
CDR3: ASRSGTTNTGELF

J: TRBJ2-6
V: TRBV29-1
CDR3: SVSLSGTPFPGANVLT

J: TRBJ1-2
V: TRBV19
CDR3: ASRITGGNYGYT

J: TRBJ2-7
V: TRBV7-2
CDR3: ASSLYLIEDHEQY

J: TRBJ2-5
V: TRBV6-5
CDR3: ASSYGSGGTAQY

J: TRBJ2-3
V: TRBV20-1
CDR3: SAREGTGGAITDTQY

J: TRBJ2-7
V: TRBV6-2/TRBV6-3
CDR3: ASEREGSSYEQY

J: TRBJ2-7
V: TRBV7-6
CDR3: ASSLARTGDTYEQY

J: TRBJ2-1
V: TRBV29-1
CDR3: SVEGGDYPGDEQF

J: TRBJ2-7
V: TRBV18
CDR3: ASSPKQGPTLNEQY

J: TRBJ2-3
V: TRBV6-4
CDR3: ASSVTPSGGSDTQY

J: TRBJ2-3
V: TRBV5-1
CDR3: ASSDSLVRGDTQY

J: TRBJ2-3
V: TRBV10-3
CDR3: AISESGTGGKYTQY

J: TRBJ2-1
V: TRBV20-1
CDR3: SARAPVAGDVGEQF

J: TRBJ2-2
V: TRBV6-5
CDR3: ASSYTLGGRDTGELF

J: TRBJ2-1
V: TRBV30
CDR3: AWSPPGTGAGQF

J: TRBJ2-7
V: TRBV2
CDR3: ASSMSEQY

J: TRBJ2-4
V: TRBV5-1
CDR3: ASSLPTGEVKNIQY

J: TRBJ2-6
V: TRBV11-2
CDR3: ASSLDRVSGANVLT

J: TRBJ2-1
V: TRBV12-3/TRBV12-4
CDR3: ASSLLGEFNEQF

J: TRBJ2-7
V: TRBV20-1
CDR3: SARIPLAGESSYEQY

J: TRBJ2-5
V: TRBV15
CDR3: ATSRVFPGGPSWETQY

J: TRBJ1-2
V: TRBV20-1
CDR3: SARDKVLNYGYT

J: TRBJ2-5
V: TRBV7-3
CDR3: ASSSHAGQGGETQY

J: TRBJ2-7
V: TRBV20-1
CDR3: SGRASELLEQY

J: TRBJ2-7
V: TRBV20-1
CDR3: SARDRAGALSYEQY

J: TRBJ2-7
V: TRBV5-5
CDR3: ASSLGEGSGEQY

J: TRBJ2-5
V: TRBV6-2/TRBV6-3
CDR3: ASSGTRMAETQY

J: TRBJ1-4
V: TRBV6-5
CDR3: ASSSGGRPEKLF

J: TRBJ2-1
V: TRBV3-1
CDR3: ASSPLLRSEQF

J: TRBJ2-3
V: TRBV2
CDR3: ASSEGLGGGYTDTQY

J: TRBJ2-2
V: TRBV5-1
CDR3: ASSLSTANTGELF

J: TRBJ2-3
V: TRBV20-1
CDR3: GARDETSGVPQY

J: TRBJ2-1
V: TRBV27
CDR3: ASRTGGTSGGQSSYNEQF

J: TRBJ2-3
V: TRBV27
CDR3: ATRTGWIPDTQY